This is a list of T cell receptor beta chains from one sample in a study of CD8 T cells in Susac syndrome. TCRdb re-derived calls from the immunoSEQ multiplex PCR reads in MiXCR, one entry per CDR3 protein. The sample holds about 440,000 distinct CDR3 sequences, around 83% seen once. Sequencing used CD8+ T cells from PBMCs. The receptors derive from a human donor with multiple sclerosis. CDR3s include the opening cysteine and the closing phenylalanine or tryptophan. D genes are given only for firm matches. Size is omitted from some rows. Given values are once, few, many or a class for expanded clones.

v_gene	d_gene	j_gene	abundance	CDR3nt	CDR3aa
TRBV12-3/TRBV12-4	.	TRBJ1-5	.	TGTGCCACCTCGTCCGCCCGGGACAACAATCAGCCCCAGCATTTT	CATSSARDNNQPQHF
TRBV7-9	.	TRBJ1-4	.	TGTGCCAGCAGCTATACGGGGGAAGAGGATGAAAAACTGTTTTTT	CASSYTGEEDEKLFF
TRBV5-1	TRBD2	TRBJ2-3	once	TGCGCCAGCAGCTTGTACGGGAGGGCGACAGATACGCAGTATTTT	CASSLYGRATDTQYF
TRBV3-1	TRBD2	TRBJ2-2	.	TGTGCCAGCAGCCCCCGTATAAGCGGGAGGCGGGACGCCGGGGAGCTGTTTTTT	CASSPRISGRRDAGELFF
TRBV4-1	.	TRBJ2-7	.	TGCGCCAGCAGCCAAGGACGGATCTCCTACGAGCAGTACTTC	CASSQGRISYEQYF
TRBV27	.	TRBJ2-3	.	TGTGCCAGCAGTTTTGGGTTGGGCACAGATACGCAGTATTTT	CASSFGLGTDTQYF
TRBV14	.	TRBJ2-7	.	TGTGCCAGCAGCCAACGACCCGGGACTGCGACCTACGAGCAGTACTTC	CASSQRPGTATYEQYF
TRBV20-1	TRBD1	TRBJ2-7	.	TGCAGTGCTTCCCGGACAGGGGATTACGAGCAGTACTTC	CSASRTGDYEQYF
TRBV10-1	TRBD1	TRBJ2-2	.	TGCGCCAGCAGGGGACAGGGGGCATCCGGGGAGCTGTTTTTT	CASRGQGASGELFF
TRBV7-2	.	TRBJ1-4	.	TGTGCCAGCAGCTTAGAGGCTAATGAAAAACTGTTTTTT	CASSLEANEKLFF
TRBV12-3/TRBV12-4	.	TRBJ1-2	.	TGTGCCAGCAGTTTATTGCTGGAGGTAGGCTATGGCTACACCTTC	CASSLLLEVGYGYTF
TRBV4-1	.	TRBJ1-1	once	TGCGCCAGCAGCCAAGATCTAGATTTAATGAACACTGAAGCTTTCTTT	CASSQDLDLMNTEAFF
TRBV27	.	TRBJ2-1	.	TGTGCCAGCAGCTCGACGGCCTACAATGAGCAGTTCTTC	CASSSTAYNEQFF
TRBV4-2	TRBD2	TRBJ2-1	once	TGTGCCAGCAGCCAAGACCCTAGCGGAGACTTTTACAATGAGCAGTTCTTC	CASSQDPSGDFYNEQFF
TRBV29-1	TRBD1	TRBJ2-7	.	TGCAGCGTTGAAGGGGCCGGGACAGGGTCATACGAGCAGTACTTC	CSVEGAGTGSYEQYF
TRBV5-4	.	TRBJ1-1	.	TGTGCCAGCAGCTTGGAACAGATGAACACTGAAGCTTTCTTT	CASSLEQMNTEAFF
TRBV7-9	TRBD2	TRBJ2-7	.	TGTGCCAGCACCCACGGGAGGACCCCCTACGAGCAGTACTTC	CASTHGRTPYEQYF
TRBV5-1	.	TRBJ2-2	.	TGCGCCAGCAGCGCCGGGCTAGGGGATCTTAACACCGGGGAGCTGTTTTTT	CASSAGLGDLNTGELFF
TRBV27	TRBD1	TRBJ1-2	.	TGTGCCAGCAGTTTGAGGGCAGGGGGATCCTATGGCTACACCTTC	CASSLRAGGSYGYTF
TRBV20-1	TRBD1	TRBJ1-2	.	TGCCGTGCTAGAGACAGGGAGGTCTATGGCTACACCTTC	CRARDREVYGYTF
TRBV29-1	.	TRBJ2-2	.	TGCAGCGCTGAACCCGGGATAAACACCGGGGAGCTGTTTTTT	CSAEPGINTGELFF
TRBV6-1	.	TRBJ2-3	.	TGTGCCAGCAGTGAGAGCAGGGGATGGCCAGATACGCAGTATTTT	CASSESRGWPDTQYF
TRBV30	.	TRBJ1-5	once	TGTGCCTGGAGGGACATGTGGCAGGGCAATCAGCCCCAGCATTTT	CAWRDMWQGNQPQHF
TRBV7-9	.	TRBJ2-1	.	TGTGCCAGCAGCTTAGGTGGGCCAGGGGAATACAATGAGCAGTTCTTC	CASSLGGPGEYNEQFF
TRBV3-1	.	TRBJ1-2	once	TGTGCCAGCAGCCAAACGGCACAGGGAGGGAATGGCTACACCTTC	CASSQTAQGGNGYTF
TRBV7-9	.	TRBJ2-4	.	TGTGCCAGCAGCTTAGAGGAGGGAGAAAACATTCAGTACTTC	CASSLEEGENIQYF
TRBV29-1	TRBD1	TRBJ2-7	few	TGCAGCGTTGGGGACAGTCAATCCTACGAGCAGTACTTC	CSVGDSQSYEQYF
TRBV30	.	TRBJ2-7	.	TGTGCCTGGAGTGTGCAGGACAGAGCCTACGAGCAGTACTTC	CAWSVQDRAYEQYF
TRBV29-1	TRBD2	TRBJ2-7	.	TGCAGCGGACTAGCGGGCAACTCCTACGAGCAGTACTTC	CSGLAGNSYEQYF
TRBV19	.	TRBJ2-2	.	TGTGCCAGTAAGACGGTCCAAAACGGGGAGCTGTTTTTT	CASKTVQNGELFF
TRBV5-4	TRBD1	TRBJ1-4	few	TGTGCCAGCAGCCCCGGACAGGATAATGAAAAACTGTTTTTT	CASSPGQDNEKLFF
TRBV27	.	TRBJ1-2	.	TGTGCCAGCACGCGGAACCGGGACGGACGGAGAGCCTACACCTTC	CASTRNRDGRRAYTF
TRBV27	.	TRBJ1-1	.	TGTGCCAGCAGGACCGATGCTGGACCGAACACTGAAGCTTTCTTT	CASRTDAGPNTEAFF
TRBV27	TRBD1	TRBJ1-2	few	TGTGCCAGCAGCTTCGGGACAGGGGATGGCTACACCTTC	CASSFGTGDGYTF
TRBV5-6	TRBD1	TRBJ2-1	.	TGTGCCAGCAGTCTGACAGGGGTGGCCTACAATGAGCAGTTCTTC	CASSLTGVAYNEQFF
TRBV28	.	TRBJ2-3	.	TGTGCCAGCAGTCCCCCTTTGGAGGAGCCGCAGTATTTT	CASSPPLEEPQYF
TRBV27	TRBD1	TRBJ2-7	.	TGTGCCAGCAGTCTGACAGGGGTGTTCAACGAGCAGTACTTC	CASSLTGVFNEQYF
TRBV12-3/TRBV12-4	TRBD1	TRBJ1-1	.	TGTGCCAGCAGTGACCCGACAGGGCCACAGCTTGAAGCTTTCTTT	CASSDPTGPQLEAFF
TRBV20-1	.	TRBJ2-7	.	TGCAGTGCTAGGGTAAGGGACTACGAGCAGTACTTC	CSARVRDYEQYF
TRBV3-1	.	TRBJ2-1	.	TGTGCCAGCAGAGGCAGATCATACAATGAGCAGTTCTTC	CASRGRSYNEQFF
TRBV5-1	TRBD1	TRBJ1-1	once	TGCGCCAGCAGGAGCCTCGAGGGGGCTGGCACTGAAGCTTTCTTT	CASRSLEGAGTEAFF
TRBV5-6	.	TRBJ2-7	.	TGTGCCAGCAGCTTCATCGGGACGGCCTCCTACGAGCAGTACTTC	CASSFIGTASYEQYF
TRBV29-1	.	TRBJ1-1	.	TGCAGCGTTCCCGGGGACACTGAAGCTTTCTTT	CSVPGDTEAFF
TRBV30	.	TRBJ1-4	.	TGTGCCTGGAATCTTGATGGACTAATAAATGAAAAACTGTTTTTT	CAWNLDGLINEKLFF
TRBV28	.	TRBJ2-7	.	TGTGCCAGCAGCACGTTGACTAGAGCTTCCTACGAGCAGTACTTC	CASSTLTRASYEQYF
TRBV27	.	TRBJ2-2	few	TGTGCCAGCAGTTTGGGCGCCACCGGGGAGCTGTTTTTT	CASSLGATGELFF
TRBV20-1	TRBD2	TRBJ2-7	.	TGCAGTGCGACCTCGACTAGCGGGAGTACCTACGAGCAGTACTTC	CSATSTSGSTYEQYF
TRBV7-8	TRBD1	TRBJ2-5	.	TGTGCCAGCAGCTCACCGGGACAGGGCTTTGCAGAGACCCAGTACTTC	CASSSPGQGFAETQYF
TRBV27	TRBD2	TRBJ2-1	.	TGTGCCAGCAGTTTATACCTAGCGGGAGTTCCGCCTGAGCAGTTCTTC	CASSLYLAGVPPEQFF
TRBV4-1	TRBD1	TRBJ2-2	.	TGCGCCAGCAGCCAAACAGATAGAGAGACAGGGATCACCGGGGAGCTGTTTTTT	CASSQTDRETGITGELFF
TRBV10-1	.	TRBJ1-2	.	TGCGCCAGCAGCGACAGGCAGGCCCTTGATGGCTACACCTTC	CASSDRQALDGYTF
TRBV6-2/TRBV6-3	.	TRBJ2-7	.	TGTGCCAGCAGTTACTCGATCTTAGTCAGGGGGGTCTACGAGCAGTACTTC	CASSYSILVRGVYEQYF
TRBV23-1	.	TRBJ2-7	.	TGCGCCAGCAGTCAATCGGAGAGGGACCAGGGGGAGCAGTACTTC	CASSQSERDQGEQYF
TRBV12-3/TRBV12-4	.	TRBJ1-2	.	TGTGCCAGCAGCCCCCCCGGCAGGGAGATTTCTAACTATGGCTACACCTTC	CASSPPGREISNYGYTF
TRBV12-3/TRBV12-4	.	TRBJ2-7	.	TGTGCCAGCAGTTTAGCGCTCCTAGTCGGTGGCGAGCAGTACTTC	CASSLALLVGGEQYF
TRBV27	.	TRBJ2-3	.	TGTGCCAGCAGTTTGTTCGGCACAGATACGCAGTATTTT	CASSLFGTDTQYF